This is a list of T cell receptor beta chains from one sample in a study of CD8 T cells in ankylosing spondylitis. Each CDR3 protein gets one entry after TCRdb re-called the 5' RACE reads with MiXCR. Of 350,000 to 450,000 distinct CDR3 sequences in the sample, roughly 25% were seen once. The sample comprised blood, either unsorted or a sorted T cell fraction (not recorded which). Receptors were obtained from a male donor with ankylosing spondylitis. Each CDR3 is given with its conserved first and last residue. Each record gives: V gene, D gene, clone size, J gene, CDR3 DNA, CDR3 protein. A D gene is named only where the DNA matches it firmly. Expanded clones are given a class, and other clones once, few, many or no size at all.

v_gene: TRBV20-1; d_gene: TRBD1; abundance: NA; j_gene: TRBJ1-1; CDR3nt: TGCAGTGCTAGGAGGGGACAGGTGAACACTGAAGCTTTCTTT; CDR3aa: CSARRGQVNTEAFF
v_gene: TRBV20-1; d_gene: NA; abundance: few; j_gene: TRBJ1-3; CDR3nt: TGCAGTGCTGCCTCTCAATCTTGGGGTACTGGAAACACCATATATTTT; CDR3aa: CSAASQSWGTGNTIYF
v_gene: TRBV3-1; d_gene: TRBD2; abundance: NA; j_gene: TRBJ2-1; CDR3nt: TGTGCCAGCAGCCATGACTCCCGACTAGCGGGAGCATACAATGAGCAGTTCTTC; CDR3aa: CASSHDSRLAGAYNEQFF
v_gene: TRBV27; d_gene: NA; abundance: many; j_gene: TRBJ2-3; CDR3nt: TGTGCCAGCAGTACCGACCGACGATTTGGGATTTCCACAGATACGCAGTATTTT; CDR3aa: CASSTDRRFGISTDTQYF
v_gene: TRBV12-3/TRBV12-4; d_gene: TRBD2; abundance: few; j_gene: TRBJ2-2; CDR3nt: TGTGCCAGCAGTGTGGCGGGAGCGGCCGGGGAGCTGTTTTTT; CDR3aa: CASSVAGAAGELFF
v_gene: TRBV11-2; d_gene: TRBD2; abundance: NA; j_gene: TRBJ2-7; CDR3nt: TGTGCCAGCAGCTCGACTAGCGGGCCCTCCTACGAGCAGTACTTC; CDR3aa: CASSSTSGPSYEQYF
v_gene: TRBV25-1; d_gene: NA; abundance: NA; j_gene: TRBJ1-2; CDR3nt: TGTGCCAGCTCTAAAGGAGGGGGAGGTGGCTACACCTTC; CDR3aa: CASSKGGGGGYTF
v_gene: TRBV7-9; d_gene: NA; abundance: NA; j_gene: TRBJ2-3; CDR3nt: TGTGCCGGGGGATCCACAGATACGCAGTATTTT; CDR3aa: CAGGSTDTQYF
v_gene: TRBV20-1; d_gene: NA; abundance: many; j_gene: TRBJ1-1; CDR3nt: TGCAGTGCTAGAATGAGGTTGTGGCCAGGGAGTGGGAGCGATGAAGCTTTCTTT; CDR3aa: CSARMRLWPGSGSDEAFF
v_gene: TRBV3-1; d_gene: NA; abundance: NA; j_gene: TRBJ1-2; CDR3nt: TGTGCCAGCAGCCCCGGGAATCGTGGCTACACCTTC; CDR3aa: CASSPGNRGYTF
v_gene: TRBV11-2; d_gene: TRBD2; abundance: once; j_gene: TRBJ2-3; CDR3nt: TGTGCCAGCACCATAGCGGGGGGCGATACGCAGTATTTT; CDR3aa: CASTIAGGDTQYF
v_gene: TRBV5-1; d_gene: TRBD1; abundance: few; j_gene: TRBJ2-3; CDR3nt: TGCGCCAGCAGCCCAAACAGGGGGCGGATTGGAACAGATACGCAGTATTTT; CDR3aa: CASSPNRGRIGTDTQYF
v_gene: TRBV20-1; d_gene: TRBD1; abundance: many; j_gene: TRBJ1-6; CDR3nt: TGCAGTGCTGGAGGGGGCGGAGGGCTTAATTCACCCCTCCACTTT; CDR3aa: CSAGGGGGLNSPLHF
v_gene: TRBV12-3/TRBV12-4; d_gene: NA; abundance: few; j_gene: TRBJ1-5; CDR3nt: TGTGCCAGCAGTGGGGTCGGACCCCAGCATTTT; CDR3aa: CASSGVGPQHF
v_gene: TRBV3-1; d_gene: NA; abundance: few; j_gene: TRBJ2-5; CDR3nt: TGTGCCAGCAGCCCTTCAGGGGTTCGGGAGACCCAGTACTTC; CDR3aa: CASSPSGVRETQYF
v_gene: TRBV12-3/TRBV12-4; d_gene: NA; abundance: few; j_gene: TRBJ1-6; CDR3nt: TGTGCCAGCAGTCAACAGGGAGGTTCACCCCTCCACTTT; CDR3aa: CASSQQGGSPLHF
v_gene: TRBV25-1; d_gene: NA; abundance: few; j_gene: TRBJ1-1; CDR3nt: TGTGCCAGCAGGTTGGGAAACACTGAAGCTTTCTTT; CDR3aa: CASRLGNTEAFF
v_gene: TRBV7-8; d_gene: TRBD1; abundance: NA; j_gene: TRBJ2-1; CDR3nt: TGTGCCAGCAGCTTTTACGGGACAGCCGGGTACAATGAGCAGTTCTTC; CDR3aa: CASSFYGTAGYNEQFF
v_gene: TRBV12-3/TRBV12-4; d_gene: TRBD1; abundance: few; j_gene: TRBJ2-3; CDR3nt: TGTGCCAGCACCCCCCGGGGACAGCGCACAGATACGCAGTATTTT; CDR3aa: CASTPRGQRTDTQYF
v_gene: TRBV2; d_gene: TRBD1; abundance: NA; j_gene: TRBJ2-5; CDR3nt: TGTGCCAGCGAGTTTCAACAGGGGCCCCAAGAGACCCAGTACTTC; CDR3aa: CASEFQQGPQETQYF
v_gene: TRBV29-1; d_gene: NA; abundance: few; j_gene: TRBJ1-3; CDR3nt: TGCAGCGTTCGGGTATTATCTGGAAACACCATATATTTT; CDR3aa: CSVRVLSGNTIYF
v_gene: TRBV24-1; d_gene: TRBD1; abundance: few; j_gene: TRBJ1-2; CDR3nt: TGTGCCACCTCTAACCGGGACAGGGTTCGGGGCTACACCTTC; CDR3aa: CATSNRDRVRGYTF
v_gene: TRBV20-1; d_gene: NA; abundance: NA; j_gene: TRBJ1-2; CDR3nt: TGCAGTGCTAGAGATGAGGCAGCGGATGGCTACACCTTC; CDR3aa: CSARDEAADGYTF
v_gene: TRBV2; d_gene: TRBD2; abundance: few; j_gene: TRBJ2-1; CDR3nt: TGTGCCAGCAGATTCGGCGGGAGCTCCTACAATGAGCAGTTCTTC; CDR3aa: CASRFGGSSYNEQFF
v_gene: TRBV11-2; d_gene: TRBD2; abundance: many; j_gene: TRBJ2-3; CDR3nt: TGTGCCAGCAGCTCCACTAGCGGGACACTCAGATCAGATACGCAGTATTTT; CDR3aa: CASSSTSGTLRSDTQYF
v_gene: TRBV10-2; d_gene: NA; abundance: NA; j_gene: TRBJ1-2; CDR3nt: TGCGCCAGCAGACCCGGGACCGAATATGGCTACACCTTC; CDR3aa: CASRPGTEYGYTF
v_gene: TRBV10-3; d_gene: NA; abundance: few; j_gene: TRBJ1-1; CDR3nt: TGTGCCATCAGTGAGGGATGGACGGTGAGCACTGAAGCTTTCTTT; CDR3aa: CAISEGWTVSTEAFF
v_gene: TRBV20-1; d_gene: NA; abundance: NA; j_gene: TRBJ2-3; CDR3nt: TGCAGTGCTAGACCAGGGGAAGGGTACGCAGATACGCAGTATTTT; CDR3aa: CSARPGEGYADTQYF
v_gene: TRBV20-1; d_gene: NA; abundance: few; j_gene: TRBJ2-3; CDR3nt: TGCAGTGCTAGTGAGACGAGCACAGATACGCAGTATTTT; CDR3aa: CSASETSTDTQYF
v_gene: TRBV11-2; d_gene: NA; abundance: few; j_gene: TRBJ1-1; CDR3nt: TGTGCCAGCAGCTTAGACGGCCCGGAGGCTGAAGCTTTCTTT; CDR3aa: CASSLDGPEAEAFF
v_gene: TRBV20-1; d_gene: TRBD2; abundance: few; j_gene: TRBJ2-5; CDR3nt: TGCAGTGCTAGCCCGCTCAGGGGAAGCGGGAGGGGACAGGAGACCCAGTACTTC; CDR3aa: CSASPLRGSGRGQETQYF
v_gene: TRBV11-2; d_gene: NA; abundance: few; j_gene: TRBJ2-7; CDR3nt: TGTGCCGTCAGTTCGGGGGTGGGCTACGAGCAGTACTTC; CDR3aa: CAVSSGVGYEQYF
v_gene: TRBV20-1; d_gene: NA; abundance: NA; j_gene: TRBJ1-2; CDR3nt: TGCAGTGCTACCCTGCCCCGTGTGGGTGGCTACACCTTC; CDR3aa: CSATLPRVGGYTF
v_gene: TRBV7-2; d_gene: NA; abundance: NA; j_gene: TRBJ1-2; CDR3nt: TGTGCCAGCAGCTTAGAACAGTTGCCCTATGGCTACACCTTC; CDR3aa: CASSLEQLPYGYTF
v_gene: TRBV28; d_gene: NA; abundance: NA; j_gene: TRBJ2-7; CDR3nt: TGTGCCAGCAGTTTCCTAGGGTTTGACAGAAGCTACGAGCAGTACTTC; CDR3aa: CASSFLGFDRSYEQYF
v_gene: TRBV4-1; d_gene: TRBD2; abundance: few; j_gene: TRBJ2-1; CDR3nt: TGCGCCAGCAGCCTTGAGGGAGAACTAGCGGGAGGGAATGAGCAGTTCTTC; CDR3aa: CASSLEGELAGGNEQFF
v_gene: TRBV27; d_gene: NA; abundance: NA; j_gene: TRBJ2-2; CDR3nt: TGTGCCAGCAGTTTATACGACACGAACACCGGGGAGCTGTTTTTT; CDR3aa: CASSLYDTNTGELFF
v_gene: TRBV12-3/TRBV12-4; d_gene: NA; abundance: NA; j_gene: TRBJ2-2; CDR3nt: TGTGCCAGCACCCCGGCCAAGGAAGGGGAGCTGTTTTTT; CDR3aa: CASTPAKEGELFF
v_gene: TRBV24-1; d_gene: TRBD2; abundance: NA; j_gene: TRBJ2-3; CDR3nt: TGTGCCACCAGTGATTCAAAAGCGGGAGTGACAGATACGCAGTATTTT; CDR3aa: CATSDSKAGVTDTQYF
v_gene: TRBV5-1; d_gene: NA; abundance: few; j_gene: TRBJ1-2; CDR3nt: TGCGCCAGCAGCGCTAACGCCCGGGGAGCTAACTATGGCTACACCTTC; CDR3aa: CASSANARGANYGYTF
v_gene: TRBV12-3/TRBV12-4; d_gene: NA; abundance: NA; j_gene: TRBJ1-1; CDR3nt: TGTGCCAGCACCCCGGGCCATTCGAACACTGAAGCTTTCTTT; CDR3aa: CASTPGHSNTEAFF
v_gene: TRBV29-1; d_gene: NA; abundance: many; j_gene: TRBJ1-1; CDR3nt: TGCAGCGTTTCCGATAGGGGTTACACTGAAGCTTTCTTT; CDR3aa: CSVSDRGYTEAFF
v_gene: TRBV5-1; d_gene: TRBD1; abundance: NA; j_gene: TRBJ1-4; CDR3nt: TGCGCCAGCAGCGCCGACAGGGGGAATGAAAAACTGTTTTTT; CDR3aa: CASSADRGNEKLFF
v_gene: TRBV7-2; d_gene: TRBD2; abundance: few; j_gene: TRBJ2-7; CDR3nt: TGTGCCAGCAGCCCAAGCGGGATCATCTCCTACGAGCAGTACTTC; CDR3aa: CASSPSGIISYEQYF